One and the same sample provided the 2 T cell receptor beta chains below, sequenced in a study of blood T cells in healthy people across ages. A second PCR of 7 to 11 cycles used a sample-barcoded 5' primer and a J-beta primer mix. TCRdb reprocessed the 5' RACE reads with MiXCR, giving one entry per CDR3 protein. The table lists about 680,000 distinct CDR3 sequences, around 48% of them singletons. The sample comprised blood. These receptor sequences come from a woman aged 55-70 years in good health.

There are a few counts of this clonotype. V usage is TRBV29-1 and J usage is TRBJ2-3; TRBD2 aligns across 11 bases. The trim removed 7 bases at V and 0 bases at J, leaving 6 bases unmatched. CDR1 is SQVTM and CDR2 is ANQGSEA in the germline V gene. The CDR3 spans 15 residues. CDR3 in amino acids: CSAYSGRGSTDTQYF. The CDR3 DNA reads TGCAGCGCCTATAGCGGGAGGGGCAGCACAGATACGCAGTATTTT.

This clonotype was counted between two and nine times. This rearrangement joins TRBV20-1 to TRBJ2-1, with 10 bases lining up with TRBD2. Germline values: CDR1 DFQATT, CDR2 SNEGSKA (reference sequence). Losses at the gene ends were 5 bases for V and 6 bases for J; bases not matched to a gene: 7. This CDR3 contains 14 residues. Here the CDR3 reads CSALLAGKVNEQFF. For the CDR3, the DNA is TGCAGTGCTTTACTAGCGGGAAAGGTCAATGAGCAGTTCTTC.